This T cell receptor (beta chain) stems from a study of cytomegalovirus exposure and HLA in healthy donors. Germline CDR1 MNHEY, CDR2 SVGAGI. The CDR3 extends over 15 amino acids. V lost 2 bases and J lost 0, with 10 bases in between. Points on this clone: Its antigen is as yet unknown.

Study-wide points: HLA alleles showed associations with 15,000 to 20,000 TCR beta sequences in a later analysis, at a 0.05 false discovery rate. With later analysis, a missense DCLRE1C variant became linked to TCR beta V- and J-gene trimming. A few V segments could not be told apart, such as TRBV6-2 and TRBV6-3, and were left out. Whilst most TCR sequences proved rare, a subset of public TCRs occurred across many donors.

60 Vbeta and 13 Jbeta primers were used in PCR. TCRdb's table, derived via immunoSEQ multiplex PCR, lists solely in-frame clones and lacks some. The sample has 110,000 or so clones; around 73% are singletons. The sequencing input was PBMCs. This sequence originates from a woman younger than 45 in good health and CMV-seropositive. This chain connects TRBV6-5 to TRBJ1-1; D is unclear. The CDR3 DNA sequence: TGTGCCAGCAGTTACACGGGAGGGATGAACACTGAAGCTTTCTTT. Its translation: CASSYTGGMNTEAFF.